The rows below give T cell receptor beta chains drawn from one sample of a study of blood T cell repertoires in COVID-19. This table comes from immunoSEQ multiplex PCR, and its TCRdb copy is limited to in-frame clones, with some not included. The table shows around 37,000 clones, with around 90% occurring only once. The sample comprised peripheral blood. The receptors come from a man aged 60-69 years with active or convalescent COVID-19. Each CDR3 is given with its conserved first and last residue. Fields, in order: D gene, J gene, V gene, clone size, CDR3 protein, CDR3 DNA. The D gene is left open where the match is weak. Clone sizes are given selectively: once, few, many, or a class where the clone is expanded.

>TRBD1|TRBJ2-7|TRBV5-1|-
CASSPGTASYEQYF
TGCGCCAGCAGCCCGGGGACAGCTTCCTACGAGCAGTACTTC
>TRBD1|TRBJ2-2|TRBV24-1|-
CATSGSGTGVTGELFF
TGTGCCACCAGTGGGTCCGGGACAGGGGTCACCGGGGAGCTGTTTTTT
>-|TRBJ2-4|TRBV5-6|-
CASSPAGSVDRLAKNIQYF
TGTGCCAGCAGCCCCGCCGGGTCCGTCGACAGATTAGCCAAAAACATTCAGTACTTC
>TRBD1|TRBJ1-5|TRBV6-5|-
CASSSTGGNQPQHF
TGTGCCAGCAGTTCTACAGGGGGCAATCAGCCCCAGCATTTT
>TRBD2|TRBJ2-1|TRBV4-2|-
CASSQDSASGTSGSMTFF
TGTGCCAGCAGCCAAGATTCTGCATCCGGGACTAGCGGGAGTATGACCTTCTTC
>-|TRBJ2-4|TRBV28|-
CASSSRRGRNIQYF
TGTGCCAGCAGTTCCAGGAGGGGGCGAAACATTCAGTACTTC
>-|TRBJ1-1|TRBV18|-
CASSYGGGAEAFF
TGTGCCAGCTCATACGGAGGAGGGGCTGAAGCTTTCTTT
>TRBD1|TRBJ2-2|TRBV6-2/TRBV6-3|-
CASSYSNRGNGELFF
TGTGCCAGCAGTTACTCGAACAGGGGGAACGGGGAGCTGTTTTTT
>TRBD1|TRBJ1-5|TRBV7-2|-
CASSFRQGGNQPQHF
TGTGCCAGCAGCTTTCGACAGGGTGGCAATCAGCCCCAGCATTTT
>-|TRBJ1-4|TRBV25-1|once
CASSGGSERRKLFF
TGTGCCAGCAGTGGAGGATCGGAAAGGAGAAAACTGTTTTTT
>-|TRBJ2-7|TRBV4-1|-
CAAGRGSPYEQYF
TGCGCCGCGGGACGGGGGAGCCCCTACGAGCAGTACTTC
>TRBD1|TRBJ1-2|TRBV7-8|-
CASSLFTGDGGSYGYTF
TGTGCCAGCAGCCTTTTCACAGGGGATGGTGGTAGCTATGGCTACACCTTC
>TRBD1|TRBJ2-7|TRBV6-8|-
CASSGQGAGEQYF
TGTGCCAGCAGCGGACAGGGGGCCGGCGAGCAGTACTTC
>TRBD1|TRBJ1-2|TRBV18|-
CASSPATGNRYYGYTF
TGTGCCAGCTCACCAGCGACAGGGAATCGGTACTATGGCTACACCTTC
>-|TRBJ1-6|TRBV6-5|-
CASRPDQEGYSPLHF
TGTGCCAGCAGACCGGACCAAGAGGGATACTCACCCCTCCACTTT
>-|TRBJ2-1|TRBV7-3|-
CASSPEGVIYNEQFF
TGTGCCAGCAGCCCCGAGGGGGTGATATACAATGAGCAGTTCTTC
>-|TRBJ1-1|TRBV7-9|-
CASSLGPGEAFF
TGTGCCAGCAGCTTGGGTCCGGGGGAAGCTTTCTTT
>-|TRBJ1-6|TRBV7-3|-
CASSLLSSYNSPLHF
TGTGCCAGCAGCTTATTGAGCTCCTATAATTCACCCCTCCACTTT
>-|TRBJ1-6|TRBV14|-
CASSQGLPLHF
TGTGCCAGCAGCCAAGGACTCCCCCTCCACTTT
>-|TRBJ1-6|TRBV7-9|-
CASSRQDPNSPLHF
TGTGCCAGCAGCCGACAGGACCCCAATTCACCCCTCCACTTT